A single sample gave rise to the 12 T cell receptor beta chains below, sequenced in a study of response to subunit inactivated influenza vaccine. TCRdb re-analysed the RT-PCR reads in MiXCR, keeping a single row per CDR3 protein. Counted here are roughly 550,000 distinct CDR3 sequences, under 30% occurring once; the ten biggest clones make up around 2.8%. The same sample was also studied in work on T cells expressing NK-cell markers. Per that paper: The cDNA for TCR beta came from 5'RACE template switching with UMIs.

The sequenced sample was CD4+ T cells sorted from PBMCs, obtained about 12 days after vaccination. The receptor set was obtained from a man aged 50 to 60 who received an inactivated influenza vaccine.

The gene calls are TRBV6-5 and TRBJ2-7; 8 nucleotides match TRBD1. V was pared by 2 bases and J by 6 bases, with 3 bases of the junction left unmatched. Germline CDR1 reads MNHEY; CDR2 reads SVGAGI. This CDR3 is built from 13 residues. The DNA of the CDR3 is TGTGCCAGCAGTTACCGGACAGGGTTCGAGCAGTACTTC. It translates to CASSYRTGFEQYF.

The V gene is TRBV20-1, the J gene TRBJ1-1; D may be TRBD1 (5 bases). Looked up from germline, CDR1 is DFQATT and CDR2 is SNEGSKA (reference sequence). Trimming removed 4 bases from V and 4 bases from J, with 13 bases in between. This CDR3 contains 13 residues. CDR3 nucleotide sequence: TGCAGTGCTACTTCCAGGGTTAGCACTGAAGCTTTCTTT. Protein product: CSATSRVSTEAFF.

This sequence joins TRBV10-3 and TRBJ2-5; 8 nucleotides align to TRBD1. The CDR3 has 14 amino acids. Germline lookup yields CDR1 ENHRY and CDR2 SYGVKD. The junction had 4 bases not matched to a gene; V was cut back by 3 bases and J by 4 bases. CDR3 region: CAISDRGRGETQYF. Written as DNA, the CDR3 is TGTGCCATCAGTGACAGGGGGCGCGGAGAGACCCAGTACTTC.

This clonotype was counted between two and nine times. V is TRBV14 and J is TRBJ2-1; D ambiguous. Trimming stripped 4 bases from V and 7 bases from J, with 11 bases between. This CDR3 contains 13 residues. Germline assignment: CDR1 SGHDN and CDR2 FVKESK. The CDR3: CASSLLVKNEQFF. In DNA, the CDR3 is TGTGCCAGCAGCCTTCTAGTGAAGAATGAGCAGTTCTTC. The full variable domain, completed using reference TRBV14 and TRBJ2-1, is EAGVTQFPSHSVIEKGQTVTLRCDPISGHDNLYWYRRVMGKEIKFLLHFVKESKQDESGMPNNRFLAERTGGTYSTLKVQPAELEDSGVYFCASSLLVKNEQFFGPGTRLTVL.

The CDR3, as DNA: TGTGCCAGCAGTCAGGGAATAGCGGGAGGGAGAGAGACCCAGTACTTC. Amino acid sequence: CASSQGIAGGRETQYF. This rearrangement joins TRBV6-1 to TRBJ2-5, with 11 bases that match TRBD2. Germline V gives CDR1 MNHNS, CDR2 SASEGT. The CDR3 runs to 16 residues. V lost 5 bases to trimming and J lost 4 bases; unmatched junction nucleotides: 9.

This clonotype was observed once. The chain couples TRBV5-1 to TRBJ2-5; 8 bases map to TRBD1. V shed 4 bases, J shed 5 bases, and the junction held 10 bases outside the gene matches. The CDR3 runs to 15 residues. In germline, CDR1 is SGHRS, CDR2 YFSETQ. CDR3 sequence (DNA): TGCGCCAGCAGCACGCGATCAGGGGGCGTGGAGACCCAGTACTTC. Translating it yields CASSTRSGGVETQYF.

This clonotype was observed many times. V usage is TRBV5-1 and J usage is TRBJ2-1, with 9 bases aligning to TRBD2. The length of the CDR3 is 17 residues. J lost 8 bases, V lost 2 bases, and 14 bases had no gene match. Germline V gives CDR1 SGHRS, CDR2 YFSETQ. DNA of the CDR3: TGCGCCAGCAGCTTAGAACTCCTGCGGGGGGGCACTTATGAGCAGTTCTTC. This sequence encodes CASSLELLRGGTYEQFF.

This clonotype was recorded a few times. The chain combines TRBV4-1 with TRBJ2-1, with TRBD2 matching over 10 bases. The CDR3 covers 18 residues. Germline lookup yields CDR1 MGHRA and CDR2 YSYEKL. V was clipped by 0 bases and J by 7 bases; unmatched bases: 12. CDR3: CASSQDRSSGRLRNEQFF. The DNA for the CDR3 is TGCGCCAGCAGCCAAGATCGGTCTAGCGGGAGATTAAGGAATGAGCAGTTCTTC.

The table lists this clonotype with a few counts. The chain carries TRBV7-2 and TRBJ2-3; the match to TRBD1 covers 8 bases. The germline V gene encodes CDR1 SGHTA and CDR2 FQGNSA. This CDR3 is 15 amino acids long. Losses at the gene ends were 2 bases for V and 6 bases for J; bases not matched to a gene: 7. CDR3 loop: CASSLRGQAGDTQYF. CDR3 sequence (DNA): TGTGCCAGCAGCTTAAGGGGACAGGCCGGGGATACGCAGTATTTT.

This rearrangement joins TRBV5-1 to TRBJ2-1; possible D gene TRBD2, 6 bases. V lost 2 bases and J lost 5, with 8 bases in between. The CDR3 is made up of 13 amino acids. Germline V lookup: CDR1 SGHRS, CDR2 YFSETQ. As DNA, the CDR3 is TGCGCCAGCAGCTTCGGGGGTCACAATGAGCAGTTCTTC. The encoded protein is CASSFGGHNEQFF.

V usage is TRBV7-9 and J usage is TRBJ2-2; D unclear. The germline V gene encodes CDR1 SEHNR and CDR2 FQNEAQ (reference sequence). The CDR3 totals 13 residues. Trimming stripped 0 bases from V and 4 bases from J, with 3 bases between. The CDR3 DNA sequence: TGTGCCAGCAGCTTAGCAGTCACCGGGGAGCTGTTTTTT. Translating gives CASSLAVTGELFF.

The table lists this clonotype with a few counts. This chain uses TRBV12-3 or TRBV12-4 with TRBJ2-5, with D maybe TRBD1 (6 bases). This CDR3 has 12 amino acids. The V end was cut by 7 bases, the J end by 9 bases, with 15 bases between. CDR3 amino acids: CASNRGGFAQYF. CDR3 DNA sequence: TGTGCCAGCAATCGAGGGGGTTTCGCCCAGTACTTC.